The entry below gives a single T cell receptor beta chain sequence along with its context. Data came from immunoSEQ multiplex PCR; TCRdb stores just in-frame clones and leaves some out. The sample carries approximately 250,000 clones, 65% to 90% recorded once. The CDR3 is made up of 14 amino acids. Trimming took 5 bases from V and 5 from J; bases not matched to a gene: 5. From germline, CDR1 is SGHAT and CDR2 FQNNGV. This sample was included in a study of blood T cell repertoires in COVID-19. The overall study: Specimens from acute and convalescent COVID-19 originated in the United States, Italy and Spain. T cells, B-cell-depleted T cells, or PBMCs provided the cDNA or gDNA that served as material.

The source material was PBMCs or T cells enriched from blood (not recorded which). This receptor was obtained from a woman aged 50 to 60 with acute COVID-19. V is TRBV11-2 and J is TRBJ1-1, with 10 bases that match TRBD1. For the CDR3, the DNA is TGTGCCAGCAGCCAGGGACAGGGGATTACTGAAGCTTTCTTT. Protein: CASSQGQGITEAFF.